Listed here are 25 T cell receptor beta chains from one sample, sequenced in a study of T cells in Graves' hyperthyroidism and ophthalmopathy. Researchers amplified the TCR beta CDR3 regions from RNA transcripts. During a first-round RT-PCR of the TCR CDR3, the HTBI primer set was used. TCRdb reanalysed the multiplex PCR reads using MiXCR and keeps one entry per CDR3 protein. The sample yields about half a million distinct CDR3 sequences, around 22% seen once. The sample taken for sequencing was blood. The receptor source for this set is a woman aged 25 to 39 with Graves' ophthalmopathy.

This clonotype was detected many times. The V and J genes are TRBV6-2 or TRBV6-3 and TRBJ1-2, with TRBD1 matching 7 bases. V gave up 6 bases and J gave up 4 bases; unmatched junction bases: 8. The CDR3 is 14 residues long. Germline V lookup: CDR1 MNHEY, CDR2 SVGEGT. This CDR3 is CASRTPGQSYGYTF. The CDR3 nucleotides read TGTGCCAGCAGAACGCCGGGACAGTCCTATGGCTACACCTTC.

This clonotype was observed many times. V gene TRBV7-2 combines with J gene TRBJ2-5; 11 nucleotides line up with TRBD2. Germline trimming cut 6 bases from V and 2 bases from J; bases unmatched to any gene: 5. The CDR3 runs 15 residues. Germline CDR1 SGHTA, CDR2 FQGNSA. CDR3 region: CASRPRLAGQETQYF. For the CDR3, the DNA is TGTGCCAGCAGGCCTCGACTAGCGGGGCAAGAGACCCAGTACTTC.

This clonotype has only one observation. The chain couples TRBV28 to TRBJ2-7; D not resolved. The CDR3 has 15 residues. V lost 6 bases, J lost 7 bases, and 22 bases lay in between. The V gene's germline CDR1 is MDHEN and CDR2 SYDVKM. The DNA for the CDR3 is TGTGCCAGCAGCGCCCTAGTGCGTAAGGCTTCGGAGCAGTACTTC. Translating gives CASSALVRKASEQYF.

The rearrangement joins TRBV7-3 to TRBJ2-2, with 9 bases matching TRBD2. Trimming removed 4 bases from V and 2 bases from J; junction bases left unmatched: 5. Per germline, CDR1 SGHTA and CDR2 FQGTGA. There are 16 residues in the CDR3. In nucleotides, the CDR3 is TGTGCCAGCAGCTCCCCTAGCGGGACCAACACCGGGGAGCTGTTTTTT. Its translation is CASSSPSGTNTGELFF.

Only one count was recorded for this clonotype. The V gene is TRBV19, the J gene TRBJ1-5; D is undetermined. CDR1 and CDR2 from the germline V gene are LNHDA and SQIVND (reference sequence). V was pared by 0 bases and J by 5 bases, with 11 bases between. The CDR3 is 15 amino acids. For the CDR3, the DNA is TGTGCCAGTAGTATAGATCTATTGGGAGATCAGCCCCAGCATTTT. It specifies CASSIDLLGDQPQHF.

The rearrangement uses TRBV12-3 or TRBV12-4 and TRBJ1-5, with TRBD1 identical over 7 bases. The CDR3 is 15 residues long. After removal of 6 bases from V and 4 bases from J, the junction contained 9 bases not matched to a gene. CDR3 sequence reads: CASRGGTEGNQPQHF. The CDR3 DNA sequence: TGTGCCAGCAGGGGAGGGACAGAGGGGAATCAGCCCCAGCATTTT.

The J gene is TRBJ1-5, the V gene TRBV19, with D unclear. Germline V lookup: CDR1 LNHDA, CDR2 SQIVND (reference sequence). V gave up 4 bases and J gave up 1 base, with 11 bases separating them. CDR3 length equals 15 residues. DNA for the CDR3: TGTGCCAGTAGTACCTCGATAGGAAGCAATCAGCCCCAGCATTTT. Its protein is CASSTSIGSNQPQHF.

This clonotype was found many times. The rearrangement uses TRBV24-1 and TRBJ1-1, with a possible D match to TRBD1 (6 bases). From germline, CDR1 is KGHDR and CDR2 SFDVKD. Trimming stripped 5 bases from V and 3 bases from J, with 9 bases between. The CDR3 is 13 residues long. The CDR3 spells CATSGGQYTEAFF. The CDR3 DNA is TGTGCCACCAGTGGTGGACAGTACACTGAAGCTTTCTTT.

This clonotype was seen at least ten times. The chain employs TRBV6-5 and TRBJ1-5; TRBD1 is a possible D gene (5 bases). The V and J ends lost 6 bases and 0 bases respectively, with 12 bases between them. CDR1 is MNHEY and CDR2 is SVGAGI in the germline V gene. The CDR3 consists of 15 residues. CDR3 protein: CASRLDSYSNQPQHF. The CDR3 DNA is TGTGCCAGCAGACTCGACAGCTATAGCAATCAGCCCCAGCATTTT.

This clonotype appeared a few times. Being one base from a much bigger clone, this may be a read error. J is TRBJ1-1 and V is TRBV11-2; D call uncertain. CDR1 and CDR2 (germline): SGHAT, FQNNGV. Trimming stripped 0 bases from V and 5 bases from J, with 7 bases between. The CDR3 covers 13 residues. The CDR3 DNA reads TGTGCCAGCAGCTTAGATTGGGAGACTGAAGCTTTCTTT. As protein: CASSLDWETEAFF.

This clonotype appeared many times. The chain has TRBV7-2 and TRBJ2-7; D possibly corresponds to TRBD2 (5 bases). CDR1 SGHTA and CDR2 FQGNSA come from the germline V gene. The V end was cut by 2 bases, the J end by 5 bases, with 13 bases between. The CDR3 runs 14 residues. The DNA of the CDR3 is TGTGCCAGCAGCTTAAGCCGCGGGCAGAACGAGCAGTACTTC. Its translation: CASSLSRGQNEQYF.

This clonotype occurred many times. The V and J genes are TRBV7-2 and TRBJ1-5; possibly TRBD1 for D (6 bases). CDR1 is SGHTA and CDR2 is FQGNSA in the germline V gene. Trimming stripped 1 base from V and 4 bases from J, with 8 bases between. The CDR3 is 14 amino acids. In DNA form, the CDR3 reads TGTGCCAGCAGCTTAGGGGGGCTAAATCAGCCCCAGCATTTT. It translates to CASSLGGLNQPQHF. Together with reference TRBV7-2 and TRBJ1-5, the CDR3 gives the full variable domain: GAGVSQSPSNKVTEKGKDVELRCDPISGHTALYWYRQSLGQGLEFLIYFQGNSAPDKSGLPSDRFSAERTGGSVSTLTIQRTQQEDSAVYLCASSLGGLNQPQHFGDGTRLSIL.

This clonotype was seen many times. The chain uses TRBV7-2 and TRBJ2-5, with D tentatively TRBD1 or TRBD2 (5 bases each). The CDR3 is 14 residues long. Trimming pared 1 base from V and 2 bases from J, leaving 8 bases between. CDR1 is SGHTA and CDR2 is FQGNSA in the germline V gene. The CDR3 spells CASSLGDHQETQYF. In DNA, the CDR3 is TGTGCCAGCAGCTTAGGGGACCATCAAGAGACCCAGTACTTC.

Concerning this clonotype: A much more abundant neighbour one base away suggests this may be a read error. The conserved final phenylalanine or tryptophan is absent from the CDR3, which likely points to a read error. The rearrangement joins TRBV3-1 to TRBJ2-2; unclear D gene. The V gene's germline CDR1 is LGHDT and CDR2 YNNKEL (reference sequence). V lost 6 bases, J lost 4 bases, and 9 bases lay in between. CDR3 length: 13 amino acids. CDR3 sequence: CASSKVLTGELFV. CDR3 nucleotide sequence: TGTGCCAGCAGTAAAGTTCTCACCGGGGAGCTGTTTGTT.

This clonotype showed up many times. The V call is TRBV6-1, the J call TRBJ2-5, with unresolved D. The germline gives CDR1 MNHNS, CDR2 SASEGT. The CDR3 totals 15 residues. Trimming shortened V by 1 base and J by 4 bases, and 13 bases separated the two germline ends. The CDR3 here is CASSEVRVGGETQYF. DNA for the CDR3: TGTGCCAGCAGTGAAGTAAGGGTAGGCGGAGAGACCCAGTACTTC.

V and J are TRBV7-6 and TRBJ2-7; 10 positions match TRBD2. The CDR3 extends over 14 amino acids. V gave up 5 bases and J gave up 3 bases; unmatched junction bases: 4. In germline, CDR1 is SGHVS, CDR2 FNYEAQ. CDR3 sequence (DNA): TGTGCCAGCAGCAACCTAGCGGGGGTCTACGAGCAGTACTTC. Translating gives CASSNLAGVYEQYF.

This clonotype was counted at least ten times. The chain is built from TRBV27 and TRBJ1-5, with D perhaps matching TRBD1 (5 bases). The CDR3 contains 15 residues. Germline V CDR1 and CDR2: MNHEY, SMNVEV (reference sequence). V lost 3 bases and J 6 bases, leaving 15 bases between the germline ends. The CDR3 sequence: CASSFGAPGGQPQHF. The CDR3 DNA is TGTGCCAGCAGTTTTGGGGCCCCCGGGGGTCAGCCCCAGCATTTT.

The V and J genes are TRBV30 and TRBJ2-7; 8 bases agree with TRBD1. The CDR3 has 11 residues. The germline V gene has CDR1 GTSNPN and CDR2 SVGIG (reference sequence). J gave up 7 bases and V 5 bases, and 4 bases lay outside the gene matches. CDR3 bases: TGTGCCTGGGTCAGGGGGCGTGAGCAGTACTTC. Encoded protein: CAWVRGREQYF.

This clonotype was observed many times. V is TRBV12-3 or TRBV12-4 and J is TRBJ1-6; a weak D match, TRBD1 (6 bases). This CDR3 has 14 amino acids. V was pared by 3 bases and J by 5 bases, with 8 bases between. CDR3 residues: CASSFGQHNSPLHF. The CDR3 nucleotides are TGTGCCAGCAGTTTTGGACAGCATAATTCACCCCTCCACTTT.

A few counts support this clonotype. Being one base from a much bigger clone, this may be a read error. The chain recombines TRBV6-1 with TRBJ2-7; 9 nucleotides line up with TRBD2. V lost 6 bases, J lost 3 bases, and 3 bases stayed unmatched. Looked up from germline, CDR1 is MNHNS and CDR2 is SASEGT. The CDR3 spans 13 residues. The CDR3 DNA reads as TGTGCCAGCAGCTGGACTAGCGTCTACGAGCAGTACTTC. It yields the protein CASSWTSVYEQYF.

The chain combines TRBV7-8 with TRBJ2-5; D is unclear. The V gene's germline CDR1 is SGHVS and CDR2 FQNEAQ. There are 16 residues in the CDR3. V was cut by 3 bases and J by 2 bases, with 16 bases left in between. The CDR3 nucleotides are TGTGCCAGCAGCTTTCCGCCCGGCAGACGACAAGAGACCCAGTACTTC. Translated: CASSFPPGRRQETQYF.

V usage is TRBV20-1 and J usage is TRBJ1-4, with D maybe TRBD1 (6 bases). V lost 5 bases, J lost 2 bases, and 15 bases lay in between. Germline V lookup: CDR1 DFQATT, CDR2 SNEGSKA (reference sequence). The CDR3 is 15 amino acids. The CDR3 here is CSADYRVGTNEKLFF. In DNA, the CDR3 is TGCAGTGCTGACTACAGGGTGGGCACTAATGAAAAACTGTTTTTT.

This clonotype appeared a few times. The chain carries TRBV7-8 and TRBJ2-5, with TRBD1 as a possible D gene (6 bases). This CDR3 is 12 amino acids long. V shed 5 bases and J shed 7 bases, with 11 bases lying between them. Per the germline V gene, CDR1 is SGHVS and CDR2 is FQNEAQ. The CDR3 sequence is CASSPQGGTQYF. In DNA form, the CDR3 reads TGTGCCAGCAGCCCCCAAGGGGGGACCCAGTACTTC.

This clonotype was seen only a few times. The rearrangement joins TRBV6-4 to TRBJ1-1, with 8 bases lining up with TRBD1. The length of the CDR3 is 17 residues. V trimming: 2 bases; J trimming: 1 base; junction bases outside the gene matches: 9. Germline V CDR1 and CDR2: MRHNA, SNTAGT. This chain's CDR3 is CASSDPGQVIGNTEAFF. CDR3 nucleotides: TGTGCCAGCAGTGACCCGGGACAGGTTATAGGGAACACTGAAGCTTTCTTT.

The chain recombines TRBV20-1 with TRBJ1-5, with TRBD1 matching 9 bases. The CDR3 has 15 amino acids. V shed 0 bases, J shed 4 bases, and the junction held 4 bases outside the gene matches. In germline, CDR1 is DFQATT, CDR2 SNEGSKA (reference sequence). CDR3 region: CSARETGGINQPQHF. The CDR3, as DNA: TGCAGTGCTAGAGAGACAGGGGGAATTAATCAGCCCCAGCATTTT.